The 20 T cell receptor beta chains listed next were all sequenced from one sample in a study of radiation and T cells in renal cell carcinoma (dated by TCRdb to 2020 to 2022). The intended sense of this specimen's time point label: blood 2 weeks post-SBRT. The treatment or condition label for this specimen denotes: 15 Gy SBRT to primary tumor, nephrectomy 4 weeks later. Library preparation was by the immunoSEQ multiplex PCR assay. TCRdb took this table from immuneACCESS and kept in-frame rearrangements with V and J called. Such tables lack part of the clones; where checked against another copy, unresolved V genes explain under half of the gap, and the rest is unexplained. In this sample the table shows roughly 130,000 clones, roughly 77% of which occur a single time. The ten largest make up approximately 2% of the sample. The source material was blood, sampled from a patient whose treatment included radiotherapy and nephrectomy. The receptors derive from a woman in her fifties or sixties with renal cell carcinoma.

The J gene is TRBJ1-2, the V gene TRBV30; 9 nucleotides align to TRBD1. There are 13 residues in the CDR3. The germline gives CDR1 GTSNPN, CDR2 SVGIG (reference sequence). V dropped 0 bases and J dropped 5; count of bases not matched to a gene: 1. The DNA of the CDR3 is TGTGCCTGGAGTGTAGGACAGGGGTATGGCTACACCTTC. Translating gives CAWSVGQGYGYTF.

This clone has more than one count but fewer than ten. CDR3: CASNPRQTNTGELFF. The DNA for the CDR3 is TGTGCCAGTAATCCCCGACAGACTAACACCGGGGAGCTGTTTTTT. J is TRBJ2-2 and V is TRBV2; TRBD1 might be the D (5 bases). Germline loops: CDR1 SNHLY, CDR2 FYNNEI. The CDR3 loop spans 15 amino acids. Trimming left V 9 bases short and J 2 bases short, with 16 bases between.

The V gene is TRBV6-6, the J gene TRBJ1-2; the D is unclear. This CDR3 is 15 amino acids long. Germline V gene lookup returns CDR1 MNHNY and CDR2 SVGAGI (reference sequence). Trimming took off 0 bases at V and 0 bases at J, with 8 bases between the two ends. CDR3 sequence (DNA): TGTGCCAGCAGTTACTCGGCCGGGGCTAACTATGGCTACACCTTC. It specifies CASSYSAGANYGYTF.

This rearrangement joins TRBV7-8 to TRBJ2-5; a weak D match, TRBD1 (5 bases). With the DNA end fitting TRBJ2-7 better, the J assignment may be wrong. The CDR3 is 15 amino acids. The germline V gene has CDR1 SGHVS and CDR2 FQNEAQ. CDR3 sequence (DNA): TGTGCCAGCAGCTTAGGGTTCTCAGGGCAGTACGAGCAGTACTTC. Its translation: CASSLGFSGQYEQYF.

The chain couples TRBV18 to TRBJ1-2, with D possibly being TRBD1 (5 bases). CDR1 is KGHSH, CDR2 LQKENI, per germline. This CDR3 region has 16 residues. Deletions cut 1 base from V and 6 bases from J, with 18 bases between. In DNA, the CDR3 is TGTGCCAGCTCACCACGGCTGGGGCCGACCCTAGATGGCTACACCTTC. The encoded protein is CASSPRLGPTLDGYTF. Full variable domain (outside the CDR3, taken from reference TRBV18 and TRBJ1-2): NAGVMQNPRHLVRRRGQEARLRCSPMKGHSHVYWYRQLPEEGLKFMVYLQKENIIDESGMPKERFSAEFPKEGPSILRIQQVVRGDSAAYFCASSPRLGPTLDGYTFGSGTRLTVV.

V usage is TRBV5-1 and J usage is TRBJ2-3, with 9 nucleotides matching TRBD2. V lost 0 bases to trimming and J lost 2 bases; unmatched junction nucleotides: 10. Per germline, CDR1 SGHRS and CDR2 YFSETQ. The CDR3 covers 18 residues. In DNA form, the CDR3 reads TGCGCCAGCAGCTTGGAGATGCTGAGCGGGGGGCCCACAGATACGCAGTATTTT. As protein: CASSLEMLSGGPTDTQYF.

The chain combines TRBV18 with TRBJ1-5, with D perhaps TRBD1 (5 bases). This CDR3 spans 17 amino acids. The germline V gene has CDR1 KGHSH and CDR2 LQKENI. V was trimmed by 2 bases and J by 2 bases, leaving 16 bases between them. The CDR3 spells CASSPNKLGVGNQPQHF. The DNA of the CDR3 is TGTGCCAGCTCACCAAATAAGTTAGGGGTGGGCAATCAGCCCCAGCATTTT.

This clone is a singleton in its sample. The V gene is TRBV28, the J gene TRBJ1-5; D is unresolved. V dropped 6 bases and J dropped 6 bases, with 15 bases sitting between them. Germline V gene lookup returns CDR1 MDHEN and CDR2 SYDVKM. The CDR3 length is 14 residues. The CDR3 sequence is CASRPSEIGQPQHF. The DNA for the CDR3 is TGTGCCAGCAGACCTAGCGAGATCGGTCAGCCCCAGCATTTT. The full variable domain, completed using reference TRBV28 and TRBJ1-5, is DVKVTQSSRYLVKRTGEKVFLECVQDMDHENMFWYRQDPGLGLRLIYFSYDVKMKEKGDIPEGYSVSREKKERFSLILESASTNQTSMYLCASRPSEIGQPQHFGDGTRLSIL.

The gene calls are TRBV6-1 and TRBJ2-2, with TRBD1 as a possible D gene (7 bases). Germline assignment: CDR1 MNHNS and CDR2 SASEGT. Between the trimmed V and J ends, which lost 11 bases and 2 bases, there was a span of 18 bases. The CDR3 loop spans 15 amino acids. The CDR3 nucleotides are TGTGCCGGATACTCAGGGGGGCTTAACACCGGGGAGCTGTTTTTT. Its protein product is CAGYSGGLNTGELFF.

J is TRBJ1-5 and V is TRBV5-6; no definite D call. The CDR3 runs to 15 residues. CDR1 is SGHDT, CDR2 YYEEEE, per germline. V was shortened by 1 base and J by 0 bases, with 8 bases between the two germline ends. CDR3 nucleotide sequence: TGTGCCAGCAGCTTGTTCGGATATAGCAATCAGCCCCAGCATTTT. It encodes CASSLFGYSNQPQHF.

The J gene is TRBJ1-3, the V gene TRBV6-1; no clear D gene. Trimming took off 2 bases at V and 4 bases at J, with 9 bases between the two ends. The CDR3 totals 14 residues. Germline CDR1 reads MNHNS; CDR2 reads SASEGT. CDR3 nucleotide sequence: TGTGCCAGCAGTGAACCACTGGAAGGAAACACCATATATTTT. This gives the protein CASSEPLEGNTIYF.

The J gene is TRBJ1-3, the V gene TRBV29-1, with a possible D match to TRBD1 (5 bases). This CDR3 spans 14 amino acids. Trimming took off 6 bases at V and 0 bases at J, with 12 bases between the two ends. Germline V CDR1 and CDR2: SQVTM, ANQGSEA. The CDR3 coding sequence is TGCAGCGTAACCCGGGACTCCTCTGGAAACACCATATATTTT. It specifies CSVTRDSSGNTIYF.

This chain joins TRBV5-1 and TRBJ1-3; possible D gene TRBD1, 5 bases. Germline assignment: CDR1 SGHRS and CDR2 YFSETQ. V was shortened by 1 base and J by 7 bases, with 15 bases between the two germline ends. The CDR3 totals 15 residues. The CDR3 loop is CASSLTGSEWNTIYF. The CDR3 nucleotides read TGCGCCAGCAGCTTGACAGGCTCCGAGTGGAACACCATATATTTT. Supplemented by reference TRBV5-1 and TRBJ1-3, the full variable domain reads KAGVTQTPRYLIKTRGQQVTLSCSPISGHRSVSWYQQTPGQGLQFLFEYFSETQRNKGNFPGRFSGRQFSNSRSEMNVSTLELGDSALYLCASSLTGSEWNTIYFGEGSWLTVV.

The rearrangement links TRBV11-2 to TRBJ1-1; TRBD1 is a possible D gene (6 bases). The length of the CDR3 is 14 residues. The germline gives CDR1 SGHAT, CDR2 FQNNGV. The V end was cut by 7 bases, the J end by 7 bases, with 19 bases between. This CDR3 reads CASTLTGLKVEAFF. The CDR3, as DNA: TGTGCCAGCACCCTGACAGGCCTAAAGGTTGAAGCTTTCTTT. The full variable domain, rest sourced from reference TRBV11-2 and TRBJ1-1, is EAGVAQSPRYKIIEKRQSVAFWCNPISGHATLYWYQQILGQGPKLLIQFQNNGVVDDSQLPKDRFSAERLKGVDSTLKIQPAKLEDSAVYLCASTLTGLKVEAFFGQGTRLTVV.

The chain joins TRBV4-1 to TRBJ2-1; 11 bases fit TRBD1. The CDR3 loop spans 14 amino acids. Per the germline V gene, CDR1 is MGHRA and CDR2 is YSYEKL. With V trimmed by 6 bases and J by 7 bases, 5 bases remained unmatched. CDR3 in amino acids: CASRIGTGGNEQFF. CDR3 nucleotides: TGCGCCAGCAGGATAGGGACAGGGGGAAATGAGCAGTTCTTC.

This chain joins TRBV5-1 and TRBJ2-2; D perhaps matches TRBD1 (6 bases). The CDR3 has 15 amino acids. Germline CDR1 and CDR2: SGHRS and YFSETQ. V was pared by 0 bases and J by 7 bases, with 13 bases between. The CDR3 protein is CASSLEGEGGGELFF. The CDR3 nucleotides read TGCGCCAGCAGCTTGGAGGGGGAAGGTGGCGGGGAGCTGTTTTTT.

The chain links TRBV28 to TRBJ2-7, with D possibly TRBD2 on 7 matching bases. V dropped 8 bases and J dropped 0 bases, with 17 bases sitting between them. CDR3 length: 15 residues. CDR1 MDHEN and CDR2 SYDVKM come from the germline V gene. The chain's CDR3 is CASVGGGAHSYEQYF. The CDR3 DNA reads TGTGCCAGCGTTGGAGGGGGGGCGCACTCCTACGAGCAGTACTTC.

The V call is TRBV5-1, the J call TRBJ2-7, with D perhaps TRBD2 (5 bases). The CDR3 is 15 residues long. CDR1 SGHRS and CDR2 YFSETQ come from the germline V gene. The V gene lost 3 bases and the J gene lost 2 bases, with 15 bases spanning the gap. The CDR3 reads CASSYGATGTYEQYF. The CDR3 region has the DNA TGCGCCAGCAGCTATGGAGCTACGGGGACCTACGAGCAGTACTTC.

J is TRBJ2-5 and V is TRBV9; no reliable D call. V lost 3 bases and J lost 5, with 14 bases in between. The CDR3 covers 14 residues. Looked up from germline, CDR1 is SGDLS and CDR2 is YYNGEE. The CDR3 bases are TGTGCCAGCAGCGAAGAGGATAATTTCGAGACCCAGTACTTC. Protein product: CASSEEDNFETQYF. The full variable domain, with the rest looked up from reference TRBV9 and TRBJ2-5, is DSGVTQTPKHLITATGQRVTLRCSPRSGDLSVYWYQQSLDQGLQFLIQYYNGEERAKGNILERFSAQQFPDLHSELNLSSLELGDSALYFCASSEEDNFETQYFGPGTRLLVL.

The V gene is TRBV6-1, the J gene TRBJ1-4; a possible D gene is TRBD1 (5 bases). Germline-derived CDR1 and CDR2 are MNHNS and SASEGT. The CDR3 consists of 15 residues. V was pared by 5 bases and J by 8 bases, with 18 bases between. The CDR3 nucleotides read TGTGCCAGCAGTACTAGCGGGACGGGCACCGAAAAACTGTTTTTT. Protein sequence: CASSTSGTGTEKLFF.